Listed below are T cell receptor beta chains from one sample, sequenced in a study of identical twins. TCRdb called the 5' RACE reads again in MiXCR, with one record for every CDR3 protein. The table records a few hundred thousand distinct CDR3 sequences, about 18% of them present only once. Sequencing was carried out using naive T cells sorted from blood. The receptors originated from a man over 45 in good health. CDR3s include the opening cysteine and the closing phenylalanine or tryptophan. D genes are given only for firm matches. Size is stated for part of the rows, as once, few or many counts, or as a class when the clone is expanded.

-	-	TRBJ2-7	TRBV6-5	CASSYSNRDEQYF	TGTGCCAGCAGTTACTCGAACCGGGACGAGCAGTACTTC
-	-	TRBJ2-3	TRBV5-1	CASSLDGPQYDTQYF	TGCGCCAGCAGCTTGGATGGACCCCAATACGATACGCAGTATTTT
-	TRBD1	TRBJ2-5	TRBV5-6	CASSPSPGTGMETQYF	TGTGCCAGCAGCCCGAGTCCCGGGACAGGGATGGAGACCCAGTACTTC
-	-	TRBJ2-7	TRBV25-1	CATSYLYEQYF	TGTGCCACCTCCTACTTATACGAGCAGTACTTC
many	-	TRBJ2-2	TRBV5-1	CASTPSEGQAGELFF	TGCGCCAGCACTCCGTCTGAGGGGCAGGCCGGGGAGCTGTTTTTT
-	TRBD1	TRBJ2-5	TRBV12-3/TRBV12-4	CASSPPGTGKETQYF	TGTGCCAGCAGTCCCCCCGGGACAGGGAAGGAGACCCAGTACTTC
-	TRBD1	TRBJ1-1	TRBV7-9	CASLMGRGGSAEAFF	TGTGCCAGCTTGATGGGCAGGGGGGGAAGCGCTGAAGCTTTCTTT
-	TRBD2	TRBJ2-1	TRBV15	CATRSGGPVSYNEQFF	TGTGCCACCCGTAGCGGGGGGCCCGTCTCCTACAATGAGCAGTTCTTC
many	-	TRBJ2-1	TRBV6-2/TRBV6-3	CASSRGGGRPYNEQFF	TGTGCCAGCAGTCGAGGGGGAGGCAGGCCCTACAATGAGCAGTTCTTC
many	-	TRBJ2-7	TRBV20-1	CSARGRGRYEQYF	TGCAGTGCTAGAGGCCGGGGACGTTACGAGCAGTACTTC
few	-	TRBJ2-3	TRBV15	CATSPRQESTDTQYF	TGTGCCACCAGCCCGAGACAGGAAAGCACAGATACGCAGTATTTT
few	TRBD2	TRBJ2-7	TRBV4-2	CASSQAHPLAGGGGHYYEQYF	TGTGCCAGCAGCCAAGCCCACCCCCTAGCGGGGGGAGGGGGGCACTACTACGAGCAGTACTTC
few	-	TRBJ2-7	TRBV4-2	CASSQTRGGTYEQYF	TGTGCCAGCAGCCAAACCAGGGGGGGGACCTACGAGCAGTACTTC
few	TRBD2	TRBJ2-7	TRBV5-1	CASSGLAGSAYEQYF	TGCGCCAGCAGCGGACTAGCGGGCTCAGCCTACGAGCAGTACTTC
few	TRBD1	TRBJ2-7	TRBV29-1	CSVEGLLTGGGEQYF	TGCAGCGTTGAAGGATTACTGACAGGGGGCGGCGAGCAGTACTTC
-	TRBD1	TRBJ2-7	TRBV12-3/TRBV12-4	CASRFMGQGSYEQYF	TGTGCCAGCAGGTTTATGGGACAGGGGTCCTACGAGCAGTACTTC
-	-	TRBJ2-7	TRBV4-3	CASSQDQASYEQYF	TGCGCCAGCAGCCAAGATCAGGCCTCCTACGAGCAGTACTTC
many	-	TRBJ2-1	TRBV12-3/TRBV12-4	CASSYEGVRNEQFF	TGTGCCAGCAGTTACGAGGGTGTGAGGAATGAGCAGTTCTTC
many	-	TRBJ2-2	TRBV7-2	CASSLDSPGTGELFF	TGTGCCAGCAGCTTAGACTCCCCGGGCACCGGGGAGCTGTTTTTT
many	-	TRBJ2-7	TRBV5-1	CASSLDMGLNSYEQYF	TGCGCCAGCAGCTTGGACATGGGACTCAATTCCTACGAGCAGTACTTC
once	TRBD1	TRBJ2-2	TRBV24-1	CATTGTGPTGELFF	TGTGCCACCACAGGGACAGGCCCCACCGGGGAGCTGTTTTTT
-	TRBD2	TRBJ2-1	TRBV5-1	CASSSGGTSGRAAYNEQFF	TGCGCCAGCAGCTCTGGGGGGACTAGCGGGAGGGCAGCCTACAATGAGCAGTTCTTC
many	-	TRBJ2-1	TRBV9	CASSVEAGARNEQFF	TGTGCCAGCAGCGTAGAAGCAGGGGCCCGCAATGAGCAGTTCTTC
many	TRBD2	TRBJ2-3	TRBV5-1	CASSSASGRTDTQYF	TGCGCCAGCAGCTCTGCTAGCGGTCGCACAGATACGCAGTATTTT
-	-	TRBJ1-6	TRBV2	CASSGESYNSPLHF	TGTGCCAGCAGTGGTGAAAGCTATAATTCACCCCTCCACTTT
-	TRBD1	TRBJ2-2	TRBV7-9	CASSGGQGANTGELFF	TGTGCCAGCAGCGGGGGACAGGGAGCGAACACCGGGGAGCTGTTTTTT
many	TRBD1	TRBJ2-7	TRBV4-3	CASSAPYNGTGLHEQYF	TGCGCCAGCAGCGCGCCCTATAACGGGACAGGGCTCCACGAGCAGTACTTC
-	-	TRBJ2-5	TRBV13	CASSLGIGPSETQYF	TGTGCCAGCAGCTTAGGTATTGGCCCTTCGGAGACCCAGTACTTC
few	TRBD2	TRBJ2-1	TRBV20-1	CSAWGLAGGPEQFF	TGCAGTGCTTGGGGACTAGCGGGAGGACCTGAGCAGTTCTTC
few	-	TRBJ2-1	TRBV4-3	CASSQGSTGRLYNEQFF	TGCGCCAGCAGCCAAGGCTCCACAGGGCGACTCTACAATGAGCAGTTCTTC
few	TRBD2	TRBJ2-3	TRBV20-1	CSARGPSGRAGADTQYF	TGCAGTGCTAGGGGCCCTAGCGGGAGGGCCGGGGCAGATACGCAGTATTTT
-	TRBD2	TRBJ2-3	TRBV7-2	CASSPRLAGGADTQYF	TGTGCCAGCAGCCCTCGACTAGCGGGGGGGGCAGATACGCAGTATTTT
many	TRBD2	TRBJ2-2	TRBV20-1	CSARGNLAGVNTGELFF	TGCAGTGCTAGAGGGAATCTAGCGGGAGTGAACACCGGGGAGCTGTTTTTT
-	TRBD2	TRBJ2-1	TRBV20-1	CSARDLQREVYEQFF	TGCAGTGCTAGAGATCTTCAGCGGGAGGTCTATGAGCAGTTCTTC
-	-	TRBJ2-1	TRBV7-3	CASSLSQRNEQFF	TGTGCCAGCAGCTTAAGCCAGCGGAATGAGCAGTTCTTC
few	TRBD2	TRBJ2-1	TRBV28	CASSWEPGLADNEQFF	TGTGCCAGCAGTTGGGAACCGGGACTAGCGGACAATGAGCAGTTCTTC
few	TRBD2	TRBJ2-7	TRBV4-3	CASSTRAAGEMEQYF	TGCGCCAGCAGCACAAGGGCAGCGGGGGAGATGGAGCAGTACTTC
-	TRBD2	TRBJ2-3	TRBV9	CASSVGGGSYTDTQYF	TGTGCCAGCAGCGTAGGTGGCGGGAGTTACACAGATACGCAGTATTTT
-	-	TRBJ1-1	TRBV4-1	CASSQVPLGNTEAFF	TGCGCCAGCAGCCAAGTGCCCTTGGGGAACACTGAAGCTTTCTTT
few	-	TRBJ2-5	TRBV3-1	CASKGLGSQETQYF	TGTGCCAGTAAGGGTCTGGGCAGCCAAGAGACCCAGTACTTC
-	TRBD1	TRBJ1-5	TRBV20-1	CSARGTGGPQPQHF	TGCAGTGCTAGAGGGACAGGGGGCCCTCAGCCCCAGCATTTT
-	TRBD2	TRBJ2-3	TRBV7-8	CASSPKTAFSGVSSTDTQYF	TGTGCCAGCAGCCCCAAGACAGCGTTTAGCGGGGTTTCCAGCACAGATACGCAGTATTTT
few	-	TRBJ2-1	TRBV7-9	CASSWLPNYNEQFF	TGTGCCAGCAGCTGGCTACCGAACTACAATGAGCAGTTCTTC
many	TRBD2	TRBJ2-7	TRBV5-1	CASRAEVWRERYEQYF	TGCGCCAGCAGAGCCGAGGTATGGCGGGAGCGTTACGAGCAGTACTTC
many	TRBD1	TRBJ1-1	TRBV5-1	CASSPLGQGNEAFF	TGCGCCAGCAGCCCTTTGGGACAGGGGAACGAAGCTTTCTTT
many	-	TRBJ2-1	TRBV7-2	CASSLVGQGLEQFF	TGTGCCAGCAGCTTAGTGGGGCAGGGCTTAGAGCAGTTCTTC
many	-	TRBJ2-5	TRBV5-1	CASSQGQSYQETQYF	TGCGCCAGCAGTCAGGGACAATCGTACCAAGAGACCCAGTACTTC
many	-	TRBJ2-2	TRBV20-1	CSAPSYSGRAGELFF	TGCAGTGCGCCGAGCTACAGCGGAAGGGCCGGGGAGCTGTTTTTT
many	-	TRBJ2-5	TRBV20-1	CSALLDGLAYTPQYF	TGCAGTGCCCTGCTTGACGGACTCGCTTACACCCCCCAGTACTTC
many	TRBD1	TRBJ2-7	TRBV15	CATSTGQGAREQYF	TGTGCCACCAGCACAGGACAGGGGGCACGGGAGCAGTACTTC
many	-	TRBJ2-7	TRBV27	CASSPLSYEQYF	TGTGCCAGCAGTCCCCTCTCCTACGAGCAGTACTTC
many	-	TRBJ2-1	TRBV29-1	CSVGVYNEQFF	TGCAGCGTGGGGGTGTACAATGAGCAGTTCTTC
-	TRBD1	TRBJ2-1	TRBV12-3/TRBV12-4	CASGTGEEQFF	TGTGCCAGCGGCACAGGGGAGGAGCAGTTCTTC